Listed below are T cell receptor beta chains from one sample, sequenced in a study of blood T cell repertoires in COVID-19. The table came from immunoSEQ multiplex PCR; TCRdb's copy has only in-frame clones and leaves some out. The sample lists 150,000 to 200,000 clones, over 80% occurring once. The material sequenced was PBMCs or T cells enriched from blood (not recorded which). The source of these receptors is a woman aged 60 to 75 who had recovered from COVID-19. The CDR3 runs from the conserved cysteine through the conserved F or W. The D gene is left open where the match is weak. Clone sizes are given selectively: once, few, many, or a class where the clone is expanded.

v_call	d_call	clone_size	j_call	cdr3_nt	cdr3_aa
TRBV11-1	-	-	TRBJ2-5	TGTGCCAGCAGCTTAGGCAGGGTCAGGGAGACCCAGTACTTC	CASSLGRVRETQYF
TRBV28	-	-	TRBJ1-4	TGTGCCAGCTCCCCCCAGCCCACAGCCCGTAATGAAAAACTGTTTTTT	CASSPQPTARNEKLFF
TRBV4-1	-	few	TRBJ1-1	TGCGCCAGCAGCCAAGTTTACTGGAACACTGAAGCTTTCTTT	CASSQVYWNTEAFF
TRBV28	TRBD1	few	TRBJ2-6	TGTGCCAGCGCGACCGCCGGGACAGGGGGAGTCCTGACTTTC	CASATAGTGGVLTF
TRBV7-3	TRBD2	-	TRBJ2-1	TGTGCCAGCAGCTTATGGGGTAGCGGGAGAATCAATGAGCAGTTCTTC	CASSLWGSGRINEQFF
TRBV2	TRBD2	many	TRBJ2-7	TGTGCCAGCATGCTAGCGGGAGCCGAGCAGTACTTC	CASMLAGAEQYF
TRBV3-1/TRBV3-2	TRBD1	few	TRBJ1-2	TGTGCCACCCGGACAGGGGGTGGTGGCTACACCTTC	CATRTGGGGYTF
TRBV7-9	-	-	TRBJ1-5	TGTGCCAGCAGCCGAGGTGGCGGGCTCGGTCAGCCCCAGCATTTT	CASSRGGGLGQPQHF
TRBV5-5	-	-	TRBJ1-1	TGTGCCAGCAGCTTGGAGGGGGTGGGCACTGAAGCTTTCTTT	CASSLEGVGTEAFF
TRBV10-1	-	once	TRBJ1-6	TGCGCCAGCAAAGGGTCAGGGGATTCACCCCTCCACTTT	CASKGSGDSPLHF
TRBV27	-	-	TRBJ1-4	TGTGCCAGCACCCAAACAGGGTCGGTTGAAAAACTGTTTTTT	CASTQTGSVEKLFF
TRBV27	TRBD2	-	TRBJ2-2	TGTGCCAGCAGTTCGTCGAGACTAGCGGTCCTCACCGGGGAGCTGTTTTTT	CASSSSRLAVLTGELFF
TRBV13	TRBD1	-	TRBJ2-7	TGTGCCAGCAGCTACCGACAGGGGAACTACGAGCAGTACTTC	CASSYRQGNYEQYF
TRBV6-5	-	-	TRBJ2-2	TGTGCCAGCTCCCTAACCCCTCAAACCGGGGAGCTGTTTTTT	CASSLTPQTGELFF
TRBV28	-	-	TRBJ1-2	TGTGCCAGCAGTTTAGTTCTTGAGGGTTATGGCTACACCTTC	CASSLVLEGYGYTF
TRBV19	-	once	TRBJ2-3	TGTGCCAGTAGTCTGGACATCATCCAGACGCAGTATTTT	CASSLDIIQTQYF
TRBV6-5	-	-	TRBJ1-1	TGTGCCAGCAGTTACCAGGGGCTCTGGAGCACTGAAGCTTTCTTT	CASSYQGLWSTEAFF
TRBV27	-	-	TRBJ1-1	TGTGCCAGCAGTTTATCGATGGACAGCCAAGCTTTCTTT	CASSLSMDSQAFF
TRBV4-2	TRBD2	-	TRBJ2-3	TGTGCCAGCAGCCAAGATCTAGCGGGAGGGGCAGATACGCAGTATTTT	CASSQDLAGGADTQYF
TRBV2	-	-	TRBJ1-6	TGTGCCAGCAGTGAACTGAGGAGAAATTCACCCCTCCACTTT	CASSELRRNSPLHF
TRBV3-1/TRBV3-2	TRBD2	once	TRBJ2-1	TGTGCCAGCAGCCGATGGACTAGCGGGGAGCTCGCCCAGTTCTTC	CASSRWTSGELAQFF
TRBV5-1	-	-	TRBJ2-5	TGCGCCAGCAGCTTGACAGGGATCGTGGAAGGGGAGACCCAGTACTTC	CASSLTGIVEGETQYF
TRBV10-3	TRBD1	-	TRBJ1-1	TGTGCCATCAGCGGGACAGGGCCTGAAGCTTTCTTT	CAISGTGPEAFF
TRBV29-1	TRBD2	-	TRBJ2-3	TGCAGCGTTGAATTAGGGACTAGCGGAGAAGGAGATACGCAGTATTTT	CSVELGTSGEGDTQYF
TRBV5-4	TRBD1	-	TRBJ1-1	TGTGCCAGCAGCTCACAACAGGGGCTGGGTATTCGGGCTTTCTTT	CASSSQQGLGIRAFF
TRBV7-9	-	-	TRBJ1-4	TGTGCCAGCGAGCAGGGTGAAAAACTGTTTTTT	CASEQGEKLFF
TRBV11-2	-	-	TRBJ1-1	TGTGCCAGCACCTTAGAGGTTAGAGTCGGTGAAGCTTTCTTT	CASTLEVRVGEAFF
TRBV11-2	-	-	TRBJ2-3	TGTGCCAGCACGTCGTACGGGAGCACAGATACGCAGTATTTT	CASTSYGSTDTQYF
TRBV7-2	-	-	TRBJ2-4	TGTGCCAGCAGCTTACAGGGGGGAGTTGGTAACATTCAGTACTTC	CASSLQGGVGNIQYF
TRBV11-2	TRBD2	-	TRBJ2-4	TGTGCCAGCAGCTTAGGCCGCGGGAGAGCTCTCTCCAAAAACATTCAGTACTTC	CASSLGRGRALSKNIQYF
TRBV5-1	-	-	TRBJ2-7	TGCGCCAGCAACCTTGGGGGGACCACCACCTACGAGCAGTACTTC	CASNLGGTTTYEQYF
TRBV10-3	TRBD1	-	TRBJ2-3	TGTGCCATCTCTTCCAGTGGACAGGGTAGCACAGATACGCAGTATTTT	CAISSSGQGSTDTQYF
TRBV15	-	once	TRBJ2-2	TGTGCCACCAGCAGAGGGAGTTTCACCGGGGAGCTGTTTTTT	CATSRGSFTGELFF
TRBV12-5	-	-	TRBJ1-4	TGTGCTAGTGGAACGGAGCCGGGTGAAAAACTGTTTTTT	CASGTEPGEKLFF
TRBV28	-	-	TRBJ2-1	TGTGCCAGCAGGTTTAGAGGTACCTACAATGAGCAGTTCTTC	CASRFRGTYNEQFF
TRBV19	-	-	TRBJ1-4	TGTGCCAGTAGTATGGACTTGGGAATCGGTAGTGAAAAACTGTTTTTT	CASSMDLGIGSEKLFF
TRBV11-2	-	-	TRBJ2-5	TGTGCCAGCAGCACAGAAGAGACCCAGTACTTC	CASSTEETQYF
TRBV3-1/TRBV3-2	-	once	TRBJ2-5	TGTGCCAGCATCAACAGAGGGGACACTGGATCCCAAGAGACCCAGTACTTC	CASINRGDTGSQETQYF
TRBV7-2	TRBD1	once	TRBJ2-3	TGTGCCAGCAGCTTGGACAGGGGAGATACGCAGTATTTT	CASSLDRGDTQYF
TRBV5-1	-	-	TRBJ1-1	TGCGCCAGCAGCTTGGGACAGGATACCCGCGGTGAAGCTTTCTTT	CASSLGQDTRGEAFF
TRBV2	-	-	TRBJ1-3	TGTGCCAGCAGACCACGGGAGAGGGCGATAAACACCATATATTTT	CASRPRERAINTIYF